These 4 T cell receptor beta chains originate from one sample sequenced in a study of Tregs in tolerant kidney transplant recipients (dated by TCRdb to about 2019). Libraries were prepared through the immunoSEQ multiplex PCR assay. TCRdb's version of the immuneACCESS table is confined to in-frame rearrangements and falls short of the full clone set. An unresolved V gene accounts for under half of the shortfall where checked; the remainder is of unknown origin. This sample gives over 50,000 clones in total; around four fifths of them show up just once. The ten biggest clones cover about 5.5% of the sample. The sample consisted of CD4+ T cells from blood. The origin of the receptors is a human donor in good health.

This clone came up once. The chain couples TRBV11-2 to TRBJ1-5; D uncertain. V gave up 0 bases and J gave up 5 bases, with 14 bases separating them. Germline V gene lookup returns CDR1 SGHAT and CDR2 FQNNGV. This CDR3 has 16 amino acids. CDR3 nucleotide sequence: TGTGCCAGCAGCTTAGATTCAGGCAGGAATCATCAGCCCCAGCATTTT. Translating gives CASSLDSGRNHQPQHF. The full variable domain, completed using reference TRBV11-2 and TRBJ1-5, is EAGVAQSPRYKIIEKRQSVAFWCNPISGHATLYWYQQILGQGPKLLIQFQNNGVVDDSQLPKDRFSAERLKGVDSTLKIQPAKLEDSAVYLCASSLDSGRNHQPQHFGDGTRLSIL.

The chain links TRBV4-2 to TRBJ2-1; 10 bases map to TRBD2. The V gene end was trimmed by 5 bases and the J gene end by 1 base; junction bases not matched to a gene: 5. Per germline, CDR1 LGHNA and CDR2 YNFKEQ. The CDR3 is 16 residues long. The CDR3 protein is CASSEREGLSYNEQFF. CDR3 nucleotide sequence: TGTGCCAGCAGCGAGCGGGAGGGCCTTTCCTACAATGAGCAGTTCTTC.

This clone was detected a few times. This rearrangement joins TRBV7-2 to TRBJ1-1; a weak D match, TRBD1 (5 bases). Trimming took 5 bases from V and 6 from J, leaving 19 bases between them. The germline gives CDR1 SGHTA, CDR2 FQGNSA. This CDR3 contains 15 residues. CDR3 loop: CASSPKRGFGAEAFF. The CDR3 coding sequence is TGTGCCAGCAGCCCAAAGCGGGGGTTTGGCGCTGAAGCTTTCTTT.

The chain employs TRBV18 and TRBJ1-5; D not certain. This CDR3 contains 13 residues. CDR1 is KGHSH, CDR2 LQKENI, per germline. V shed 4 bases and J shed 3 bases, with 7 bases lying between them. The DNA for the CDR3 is TGTGCCAGCTCACTGGGCCTCAATCAGCCCCAGCATTTT. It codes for CASSLGLNQPQHF.